The 23 T cell receptor beta chains reported below all come from one sample, sequenced in a study of blood T cell repertoires in COVID-19. This table comes from immunoSEQ multiplex PCR, and its TCRdb copy is limited to in-frame clones, with some not included. The top ten hold under 0.75% of the sample, which has about 500,000 clones, around 90% seen once. What was sequenced was PBMCs or T cells enriched from blood (not recorded which). The receptor source for this set is a woman aged 18-29 years who had recovered from COVID-19.

This clone was found once. The V and J genes are TRBV30 and TRBJ2-3, with TRBD2 matching 13 bases. Germline V CDR1 and CDR2: GTSNPN, SVGIG (reference sequence). The CDR3 is made up of 16 amino acids. J was trimmed by 5 bases and V by 1 base; bases with no gene match: 6. CDR3 region: CAWSATSGGGKDTQYF. For the CDR3, the DNA is TGTGCCTGGAGTGCTACTAGCGGGGGGGGAAAAGATACGCAGTATTTT. The full variable domain, its missing parts supplied by reference TRBV30 and TRBJ2-3, is SQTIHQWPATLVQPVGSPLSLECTVEGTSNPNLYWYRQAAGRGLQLLFYSVGIGQISSEVPQNLSASRPQDRQFILSSKKLLLSDSGFYLCAWSATSGGGKDTQYFGPGTRLTVL.

The chain's CDR3 is CASSVANNEQFF. The CDR3 DNA sequence: TGTGCCAGCAGCGTAGCCAACAATGAGCAGTTCTTC. The chain employs TRBV9 and TRBJ2-1; D gene uncertain. Germline V CDR1 and CDR2: SGDLS, YYNGEE. This CDR3 has 12 amino acids. The V and J ends lost 0 bases and 5 bases respectively, with 3 bases between them.

This clone was seen a few times. This chain joins TRBV7-2 and TRBJ2-3; TRBD1 might be the D (5 bases). This CDR3 is 14 amino acids long. The germline V gene has CDR1 SGHTA and CDR2 FQGNSA. V was clipped by 5 bases and J by 0 bases, with 9 bases between them. Here the CDR3 DNA reads TGTGCCAGCAGCCAGGGCGGTAGCACAGATACGCAGTATTTT. Translating it yields CASSQGGSTDTQYF.

The V gene is TRBV4-1, the J gene TRBJ1-3, with D perhaps TRBD1 (5 bases). Trimming removed 0 bases from V and 0 bases from J, with 21 bases in between. CDR1 MGHRA and CDR2 YSYEKL come from the germline V gene. The CDR3 has 20 amino acids. The DNA for the CDR3 is TGCGCCAGCAGCCAAGATATAATGGGGGGACGGCGTAGCTCTGGAAACACCATATATTTT. Protein: CASSQDIMGGRRSSGNTIYF.

The genes are TRBV5-1 and TRBJ1-1; unclear D gene. This CDR3 spans 15 amino acids. Trimming left V 4 bases short and J 1 base short, with 14 bases between. Germline loops: CDR1 SGHRS, CDR2 YFSETQ. The CDR3 spells CASSPVLVRNTEAFF. The CDR3 region has the DNA TGCGCCAGCAGCCCTGTTCTGGTCAGGAACACTGAAGCTTTCTTT.

V gene TRBV19 combines with J gene TRBJ1-1; no clear D. Deletions cut 1 base from V and 3 bases from J, with 6 bases between. CDR3 length: 13 residues. Germline CDR1 and CDR2: LNHDA and SQIVND (reference sequence). The CDR3 here is CASSIGSDTEAFF. The CDR3 nucleotides read TGTGCCAGTAGTATAGGCTCGGACACTGAAGCTTTCTTT.

This clone was detected once. This rearrangement joins TRBV24-1 to TRBJ2-2; TRBD1 agrees at 9 bases. Germline loops: CDR1 KGHDR, CDR2 SFDVKD. The ends lost 4 bases at V and 4 bases at J; junction bases unmatched: 6. This CDR3 comprises 16 residues. This CDR3 reads CATSDRQGEITGELFF. For the CDR3, the DNA is TGTGCCACCAGTGACCGACAGGGGGAAATCACCGGGGAGCTGTTTTTT.

This chain connects TRBV30 to TRBJ1-5; 8 bases align to TRBD1. V shed 0 bases and J 5 bases; nucleotides not matched to a gene: 6. The CDR3 has 15 amino acids. Germline CDR1 GTSNPN, CDR2 SVGIG (reference sequence). The CDR3: CAWSVRDRPYQPQHF. For the CDR3, the DNA is TGTGCCTGGAGTGTACGGGACAGGCCTTATCAGCCCCAGCATTTT. Together with reference TRBV30 and TRBJ1-5, the CDR3 gives the full variable domain: SQTIHQWPATLVQPVGSPLSLECTVEGTSNPNLYWYRQAAGRGLQLLFYSVGIGQISSEVPQNLSASRPQDRQFILSSKKLLLSDSGFYLCAWSVRDRPYQPQHFGDGTRLSIL.

The chain links TRBV12-3 or TRBV12-4 to TRBJ1-6, with D unresolved. V was pared by 2 bases and J by 10 bases, with 6 bases between. The CDR3 sequence is 12 residues long. CDR3: CASSLRLSPLHF. The CDR3 nucleotides are TGTGCCAGCAGTTTACGACTCTCACCCCTCCACTTT.

The chain employs TRBV19 and TRBJ1-1; no clear D gene. Germline CDR1 LNHDA, CDR2 SQIVND (reference sequence). The V end was cut by 5 bases, the J end by 5 bases, with 15 bases between. This CDR3 spans 14 amino acids. DNA for the CDR3: TGTGCCAGTAGTCTCCAGGCCAAAGATACTGAAGCTTTCTTT. It encodes CASSLQAKDTEAFF.

The chain employs TRBV5-1 and TRBJ2-2; 7 nucleotides line up with TRBD1. With V trimmed by 4 bases and J by 5 bases, 14 bases remained unmatched. The CDR3 consists of 17 residues. CDR1 is SGHRS and CDR2 is YFSETQ in the germline V gene. The CDR3 coding sequence is TGCGCCAGCAGCCCCCAACCTCAGGGGGAGATTACCGGGGAGCTGTTTTTT. Its translation is CASSPQPQGEITGELFF.

The chain links TRBV11-2 to TRBJ2-3, with TRBD1 as a possible D gene (6 bases). This CDR3 has 13 residues. Germline V CDR1 and CDR2: SGHAT, FQNNGV. V was shortened by 3 bases and J by 3 bases, with 7 bases between the two germline ends. The CDR3: CASSFGQTDTQYF. The CDR3, as DNA: TGTGCCAGCAGCTTCGGACAGACAGATACGCAGTATTTT.

The J gene is TRBJ1-5, the V gene TRBV5-6; 10 bases align to TRBD1. Germline V gene data show CDR1 as SGHDT and CDR2 as YYEEEE. This CDR3 is 13 amino acids long. V shed 3 bases and J 10 bases; nucleotides not matched to a gene: 4. The CDR3 sequence: CASSSGTGAPQHF. CDR3 coding DNA: TGTGCCAGCAGCTCCGGGACAGGGGCACCCCAGCATTTT.

The gene calls are TRBV15 and TRBJ1-5; D call uncertain. Between the trimmed V and J ends, which lost 0 bases and 7 bases, there was a span of 13 bases. Germline V gives CDR1 LNHNV, CDR2 YYDKDF (reference sequence). This CDR3 comprises 15 residues. The CDR3 protein is CATSRDRSGPQPQHF. DNA for the CDR3: TGTGCCACCAGCAGAGATCGGTCAGGCCCCCAGCCCCAGCATTTT.

The chain combines TRBV9 with TRBJ2-7; D remains unclear. Germline loops: CDR1 SGDLS, CDR2 YYNGEE. CDR3 length: 14 residues. Trimming pared 4 bases from V and 4 bases from J, leaving 15 bases between. Here the CDR3 reads CASSPLETLYEQYF. The DNA for the CDR3 is TGTGCCAGCAGCCCCTTAGAGACTCTTTACGAGCAGTACTTC.

V gene TRBV10-3 combines with J gene TRBJ1-2; TRBD1 matches at 7 bases. V was clipped by 10 bases and J by 4 bases; unmatched bases: 18. CDR3 length: 16 residues. The germline V gene has CDR1 ENHRY and CDR2 SYGVKD. The chain's CDR3 is CATRGGGPPDGYGYTF. The DNA for the CDR3 is TGTGCCACCAGGGGGGGAGGCCCCCCGGACGGCTATGGCTACACCTTC.

This chain connects TRBV28 to TRBJ1-4, with a possible D match to TRBD1 (6 bases). V shed 5 bases and J shed 0 bases, with 13 bases lying between them. The CDR3 runs to 16 residues. Per the germline V gene, CDR1 is MDHEN and CDR2 is SYDVKM. This CDR3 is CASSRGGIATNEKLFF. The CDR3 DNA is TGTGCCAGCAGTAGAGGGGGAATAGCAACTAATGAAAAACTGTTTTTT.

This rearrangement joins TRBV5-1 to TRBJ1-2, with D unclear. The CDR3 runs to 13 residues. Trimming cost V 4 bases and J 6 bases, with 13 bases left between them. Germline V CDR1 and CDR2: SGHRS, YFSETQ. In DNA, the CDR3 is TGCGCCAGCAGCGGTTCGAGGTTCCATGGCTACACCTTC. This gives the protein CASSGSRFHGYTF.

This clone was recorded only once. The V and J genes are TRBV28 and TRBJ1-1; 7 bases align to TRBD1. CDR3 length equals 13 residues. The germline V gene has CDR1 MDHEN and CDR2 SYDVKM. V gave up 3 bases and J gave up 6 bases; unmatched junction bases: 4. In DNA, the CDR3 is TGTGCCAGCAGTTTCGGAGGGGGCGCTGAAGCTTTCTTT. As protein: CASSFGGGAEAFF.

CDR3 coding DNA: TGTGCCAGCAGTGGTGGGACCGGGACTGCGCAGTATTTT. It encodes CASSGGTGTAQYF. The V call is TRBV6-4, the J call TRBJ2-3, with D possibly being TRBD2 (6 bases). V gave up 4 bases and J gave up 10 bases, with 15 bases separating them. Germline assignment: CDR1 MRHNA and CDR2 SNTAGT. The CDR3 runs to 13 residues.

This rearrangement joins TRBV2 to TRBJ1-2; 8 bases are a match to TRBD1. J gave up 4 bases and V 7 bases, and 8 bases lay outside the gene matches. Germline CDR1 is SNHLY and CDR2 is FYNNEI. This CDR3 is 14 amino acids long. CDR3 in amino acids: CASNQFQGAYGYTF. The CDR3, as DNA: TGTGCCAGCAATCAATTTCAGGGGGCCTATGGCTACACCTTC.

The V and J genes are TRBV7-9 and TRBJ1-2, with 9 bases identical to TRBD1. J lost 8 bases, V lost 4 bases, and 11 bases had no gene match. The CDR3 consists of 15 residues. Germline CDR1 is SEHNR and CDR2 is FQNEAQ (reference sequence). CDR3 coding DNA: TGTGCCAGCAGCTATTGGACAGGGGATATGACGGGCTACACCTTC. Residues: CASSYWTGDMTGYTF. Together with reference TRBV7-9 and TRBJ1-2, the CDR3 gives the full variable domain: DTGVSQNPRHKITKRGQNVTFRCDPISEHNRLYWYRQTLGQGPEFLTYFQNEAQLEKSRLLSDRFSAERPKGSFSTLEIQRTEQGDSAMYLCASSYWTGDMTGYTFGSGTRLTVV.

The rearrangement joins TRBV6-2 or TRBV6-3 to TRBJ2-7; 8 bases map to TRBD2. V gave up 5 bases and J gave up 1 base; unmatched junction bases: 7. Per the germline V gene, CDR1 is MNHEY and CDR2 is SVGEGT. There are 15 residues in the CDR3. In DNA form, the CDR3 reads TGTGCCAGCAGTATATCGGGGGGGAATTCCTACGAGCAGTACTTC. Translated, it gives CASSISGGNSYEQYF.